This T cell receptor (beta chain) was recovered during a study of siplizumab effects on memory and regulatory T cells. Overall study results and limits: Versus 26.9% in controls, the mappable alloreactive CD4+ clones averaged approximately 69% Treg-derived with siplizumab.

Assayed TCR templates numbered roughly 10^5 for each sample. Sequenced by immunoSEQ multiplex PCR; TCRdb stores in-frame clones only, minus some. This repertoire shows around 61,000 clones, approximately 97% found once; its top ten account for approximately 1.1%. V was shortened by 6 bases and J by 8 bases, with 16 bases between the two germline ends. Germline V gene data show CDR1 as SNHLY and CDR2 as FYNNEI. CDR3 length: 13 amino acids. On this clone itself: Its target is unknown.

Sequenced: naive CD8+ T cells sorted from blood. This TCR was recovered from a human donor in good health. The J gene is TRBJ1-2, the V gene TRBV2; tentatively, D is TRBD1 (5 bases). The CDR3 nucleotides read TGTGCCAGCAGGGACACCCCCGGCGAGGGCTACACCTTC. It yields the protein CASRDTPGEGYTF. The full variable domain, rest sourced from reference TRBV2 and TRBJ1-2, is EPEVTQTPSHQVTQMGQEVILRCVPISNHLYFYWYRQILGQKVEFLVSFYNNEISEKSEIFDDQFSVERPDGSNFTLKIRSTKLEDSAMYFCASRDTPGEGYTFGSGTRLTVV.